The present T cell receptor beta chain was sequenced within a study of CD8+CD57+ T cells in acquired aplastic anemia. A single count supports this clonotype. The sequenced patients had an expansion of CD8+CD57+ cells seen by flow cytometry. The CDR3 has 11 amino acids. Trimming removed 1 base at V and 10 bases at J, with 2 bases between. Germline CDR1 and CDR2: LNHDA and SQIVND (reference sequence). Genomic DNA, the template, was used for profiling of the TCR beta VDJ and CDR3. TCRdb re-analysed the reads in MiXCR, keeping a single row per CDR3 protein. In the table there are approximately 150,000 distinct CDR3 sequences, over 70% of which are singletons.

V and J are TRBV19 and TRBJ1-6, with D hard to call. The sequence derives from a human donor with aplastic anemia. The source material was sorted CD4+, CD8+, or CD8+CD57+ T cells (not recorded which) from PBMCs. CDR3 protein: CASSIGSPLHF. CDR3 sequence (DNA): TGTGCCAGTAGTATAGGATCACCCCTCCACTTT. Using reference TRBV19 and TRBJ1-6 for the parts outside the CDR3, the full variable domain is DGGITQSPKYLFRKEGQNVTLSCEQNLNHDAMYWYRQDPGQGLRLIYYSQIVNDFQKGDIAEGYSVSREKKESFPLTVTSAQKNPTAFYLCASSIGSPLHFGNGTRLTVT.